The present T cell receptor beta chain was sequenced within a study of response to subunit inactivated influenza vaccine. Study-level points and caveats: After each seasonal influenza vaccination, few new T cells are recruited, the authors suggested.

TCRdb reanalysed the RT-PCR reads using MiXCR and keeps one entry per CDR3 protein. The sample has around 530,000 distinct CDR3 sequences; 10% to 15% are singletons. J was trimmed by 7 bases and V by 5 bases; bases with no gene match: 10. This CDR3 has 14 amino acids. Germline lookup yields CDR1 SGHTA and CDR2 FQGNSA. This clonotype was picked up a small number of times. Its antigen is unknown. The chain combines TRBV7-2 with TRBJ1-1, with 7 nucleotides matching TRBD1. The sequencing here drew on PBMCs from blood, taken on the day of vaccination. The sequence was collected from a man aged 50-60 years who received an inactivated influenza vaccine. CDR3 nucleotides: TGTGCCAGCAGCGCCGACAGGGCGACGCATGAAGCTTTCTTT. Translation gives CASSADRATHEAFF.